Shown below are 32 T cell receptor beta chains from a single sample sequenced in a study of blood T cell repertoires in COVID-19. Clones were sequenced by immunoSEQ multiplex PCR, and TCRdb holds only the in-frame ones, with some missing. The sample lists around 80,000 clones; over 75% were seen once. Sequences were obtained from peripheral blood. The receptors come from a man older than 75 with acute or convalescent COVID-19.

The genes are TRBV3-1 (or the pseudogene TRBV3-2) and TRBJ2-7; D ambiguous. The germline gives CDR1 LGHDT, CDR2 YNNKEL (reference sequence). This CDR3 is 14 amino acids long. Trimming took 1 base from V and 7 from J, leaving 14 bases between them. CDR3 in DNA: TGTGCCAGCAGCCAAGGAGGAGTTCTTGGGGAGCAGTACTTC. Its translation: CASSQGGVLGEQYF.

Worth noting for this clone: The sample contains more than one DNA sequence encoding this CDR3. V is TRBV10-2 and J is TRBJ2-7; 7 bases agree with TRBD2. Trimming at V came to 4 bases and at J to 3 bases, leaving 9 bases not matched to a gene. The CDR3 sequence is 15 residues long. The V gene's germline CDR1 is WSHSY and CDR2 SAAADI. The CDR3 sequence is CASSAPTSGIYEQYF. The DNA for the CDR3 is TGCGCCAGCAGTGCCCCGACCAGCGGGATCTACGAGCAGTACTTC.

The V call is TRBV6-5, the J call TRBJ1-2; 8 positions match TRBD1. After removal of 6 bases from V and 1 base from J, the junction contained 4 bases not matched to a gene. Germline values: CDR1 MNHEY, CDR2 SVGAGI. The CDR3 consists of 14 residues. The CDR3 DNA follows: TGTGCCAGCAGCCGGACAGGGAGTAACTATGGCTACACCTTC. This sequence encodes CASSRTGSNYGYTF.

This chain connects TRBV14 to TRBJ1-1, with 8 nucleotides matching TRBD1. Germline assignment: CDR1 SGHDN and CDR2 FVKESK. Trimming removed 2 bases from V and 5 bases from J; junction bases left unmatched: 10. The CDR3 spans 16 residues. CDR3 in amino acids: CASSQLTPGGVTEAFF. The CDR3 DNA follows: TGTGCCAGCAGCCAACTAACCCCAGGGGGCGTAACTGAAGCTTTCTTT.

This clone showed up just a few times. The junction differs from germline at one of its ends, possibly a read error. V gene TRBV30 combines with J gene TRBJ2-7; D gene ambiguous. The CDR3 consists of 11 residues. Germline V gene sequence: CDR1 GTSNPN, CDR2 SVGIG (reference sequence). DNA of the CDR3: TGTGCCTGGAGTGTAGCACAGCTGCCCCTCTTC. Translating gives CAWSVAQLPLF.

The CDR3 bases are TGTGCCAGTAGTATGGACAGGGGGCCCACCGGGGAGCTGTTTTTT. It encodes CASSMDRGPTGELFF. This rearrangement joins TRBV19 to TRBJ2-2; 11 bases are shared with TRBD1. Germline assignment: CDR1 LNHDA and CDR2 SQIVND (reference sequence). J gave up 4 bases and V 3 bases, and 1 base lay outside the gene matches. The CDR3 spans 15 residues.

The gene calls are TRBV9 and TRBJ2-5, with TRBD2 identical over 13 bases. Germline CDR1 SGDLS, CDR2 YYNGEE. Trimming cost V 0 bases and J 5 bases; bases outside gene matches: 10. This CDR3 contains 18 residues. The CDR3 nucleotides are TGTGCCAGCAGCGTAGCTCCGACTAGCGGGGGGTCCAGGGAGACCCAGTACTTC. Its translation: CASSVAPTSGGSRETQYF.

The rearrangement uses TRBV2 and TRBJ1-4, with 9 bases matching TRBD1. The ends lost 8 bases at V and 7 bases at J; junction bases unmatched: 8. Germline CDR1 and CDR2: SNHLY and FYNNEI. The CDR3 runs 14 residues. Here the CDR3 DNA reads TGTGCCAGCGGAGGGGGACAGGGAGGTGAAAAACTGTTTTTT. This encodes CASGGGQGGEKLFF. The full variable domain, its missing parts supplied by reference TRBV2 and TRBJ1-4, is EPEVTQTPSHQVTQMGQEVILRCVPISNHLYFYWYRQILGQKVEFLVSFYNNEISEKSEIFDDQFSVERPDGSNFTLKIRSTKLEDSAMYFCASGGGQGGEKLFFGSGTQLSVL.

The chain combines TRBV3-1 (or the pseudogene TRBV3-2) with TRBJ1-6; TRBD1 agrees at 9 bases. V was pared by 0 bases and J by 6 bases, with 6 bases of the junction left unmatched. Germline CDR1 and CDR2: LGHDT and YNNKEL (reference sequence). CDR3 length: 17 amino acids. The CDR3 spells CASSQDIQGALNSPLHF. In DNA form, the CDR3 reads TGTGCCAGCAGCCAAGATATACAGGGGGCCCTTAATTCACCCCTCCACTTT.

The CDR3 DNA sequence: TGCGCCAGCAGCTCCGTGGGGGGAAAAGCTAACTATGGCTACACCTTC. It specifies CASSSVGGKANYGYTF. The chain couples TRBV5-1 to TRBJ1-2, with D perhaps TRBD1 (5 bases). With 3 bases removed from V and 0 bases from J, the gap between germline ends came to 15 bases. The CDR3 is 16 amino acids. The germline gives CDR1 SGHRS, CDR2 YFSETQ.

The CDR3 loop is CASSELVPSTDTQYF. CDR3 nucleotide sequence: TGTGCCAGCAGTGAACTTGTCCCCAGCACAGATACGCAGTATTTT. The chain has TRBV2 and TRBJ2-3; D gene unclear. This CDR3 is built from 15 residues. Germline V CDR1 and CDR2: SNHLY, FYNNEI. Between the trimmed V and J ends, which lost 2 bases and 0 bases, there was a span of 9 bases.

Here the CDR3 reads CASSLDRGRTGELFF. The CDR3 nucleotides read TGCGCCAGCAGCTTAGACAGGGGGCGAACCGGGGAGCTGTTTTTT. The chain couples TRBV5-1 to TRBJ2-2; TRBD1 matches at 10 bases. This CDR3 spans 15 amino acids. The germline CDR1 and CDR2 sequences are SGHRS and YFSETQ. The V gene end was trimmed by 2 bases and the J gene end by 5 bases; junction bases not matched to a gene: 3.

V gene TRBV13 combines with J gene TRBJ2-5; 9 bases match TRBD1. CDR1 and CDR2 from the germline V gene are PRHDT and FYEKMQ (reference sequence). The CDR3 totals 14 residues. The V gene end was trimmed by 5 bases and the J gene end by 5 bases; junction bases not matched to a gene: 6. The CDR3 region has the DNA TGTGCCAGCAGCCTACAGGGGGCCGGGGAGACCCAGTACTTC. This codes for CASSLQGAGETQYF. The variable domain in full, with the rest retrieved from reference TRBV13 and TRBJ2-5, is AAGVIQSPRHLIKEKRETATLKCYPIPRHDTVYWYQQGPGQDPQFLISFYEKMQSDKGSIPDRFSAQQFSDYHSELNMSSLELGDSALYFCASSLQGAGETQYFGPGTRLLVL.

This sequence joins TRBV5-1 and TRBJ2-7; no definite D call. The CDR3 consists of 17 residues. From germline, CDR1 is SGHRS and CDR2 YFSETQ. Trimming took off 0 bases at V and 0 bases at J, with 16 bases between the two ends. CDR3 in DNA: TGCGCCAGCAGCTTGGCCGAGGCGGTGTCTAGCTCCTACGAGCAGTACTTC. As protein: CASSLAEAVSSSYEQYF.

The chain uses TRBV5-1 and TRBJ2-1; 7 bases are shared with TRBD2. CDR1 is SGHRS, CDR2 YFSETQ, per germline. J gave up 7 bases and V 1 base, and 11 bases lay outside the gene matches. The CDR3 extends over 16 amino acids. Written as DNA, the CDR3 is TGCGCCAGCAGCTTGAGGACGGGGGGTGAGGTTAATGAGCAGTTCTTC. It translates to CASSLRTGGEVNEQFF. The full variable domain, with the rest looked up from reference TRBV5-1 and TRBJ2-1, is KAGVTQTPRYLIKTRGQQVTLSCSPISGHRSVSWYQQTPGQGLQFLFEYFSETQRNKGNFPGRFSGRQFSNSRSEMNVSTLELGDSALYLCASSLRTGGEVNEQFFGPGTRLTVL.

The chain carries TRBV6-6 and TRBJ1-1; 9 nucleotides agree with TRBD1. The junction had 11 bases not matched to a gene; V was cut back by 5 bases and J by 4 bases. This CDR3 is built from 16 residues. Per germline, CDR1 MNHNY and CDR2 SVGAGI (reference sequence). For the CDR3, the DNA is TGTGCCAGCAGTCGAAGGACAGGGGAAATGGGCACTGAAGCTTTCTTT. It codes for CASSRRTGEMGTEAFF.

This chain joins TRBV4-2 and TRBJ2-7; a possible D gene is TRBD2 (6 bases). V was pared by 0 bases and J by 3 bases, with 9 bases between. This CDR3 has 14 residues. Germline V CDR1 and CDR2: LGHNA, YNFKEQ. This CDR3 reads CASSQERLGYEQYF. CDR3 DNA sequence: TGTGCCAGCAGCCAAGAGAGACTAGGCTACGAGCAGTACTTC.

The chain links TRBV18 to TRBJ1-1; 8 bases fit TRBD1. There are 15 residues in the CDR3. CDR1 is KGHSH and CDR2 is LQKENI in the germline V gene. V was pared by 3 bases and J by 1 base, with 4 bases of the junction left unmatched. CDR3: CASSPSGGRNTEAFF. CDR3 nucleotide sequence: TGTGCCAGCTCACCGTCAGGGGGCCGGAACACTGAAGCTTTCTTT. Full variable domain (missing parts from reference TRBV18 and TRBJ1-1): NAGVMQNPRHLVRRRGQEARLRCSPMKGHSHVYWYRQLPEEGLKFMVYLQKENIIDESGMPKERFSAEFPKEGPSILRIQQVVRGDSAAYFCASSPSGGRNTEAFFGQGTRLTVV.

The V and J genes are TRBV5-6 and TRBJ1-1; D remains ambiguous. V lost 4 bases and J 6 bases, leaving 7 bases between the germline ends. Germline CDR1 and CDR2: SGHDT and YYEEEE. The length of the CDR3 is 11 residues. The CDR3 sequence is CASSVVAEAFF. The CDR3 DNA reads TGTGCCAGCAGCGTAGTTGCTGAAGCTTTCTTT.

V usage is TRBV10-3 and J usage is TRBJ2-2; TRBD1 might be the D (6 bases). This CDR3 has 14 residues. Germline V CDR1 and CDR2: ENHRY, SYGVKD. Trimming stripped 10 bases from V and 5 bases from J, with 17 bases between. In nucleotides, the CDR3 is TGTGCCACCGGGGTACAGGGTTCAACCGGGGAGCTGTTTTTT. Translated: CATGVQGSTGELFF.

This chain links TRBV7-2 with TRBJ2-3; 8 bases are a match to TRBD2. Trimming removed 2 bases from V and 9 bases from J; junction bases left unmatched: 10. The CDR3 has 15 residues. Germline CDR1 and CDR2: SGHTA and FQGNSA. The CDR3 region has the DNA TGTGCCAGCAGCTTAAGCGGGGGCCCGGGGAAAACGCAGTATTTT. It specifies CASSLSGGPGKTQYF.

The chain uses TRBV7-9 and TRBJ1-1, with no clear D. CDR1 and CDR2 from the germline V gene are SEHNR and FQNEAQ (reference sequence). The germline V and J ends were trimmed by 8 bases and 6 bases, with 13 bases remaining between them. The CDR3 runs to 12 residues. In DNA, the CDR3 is TGTGCCAGCGGTTTCTCGGAGGCTGAAGCTTTCTTT. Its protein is CASGFSEAEAFF.

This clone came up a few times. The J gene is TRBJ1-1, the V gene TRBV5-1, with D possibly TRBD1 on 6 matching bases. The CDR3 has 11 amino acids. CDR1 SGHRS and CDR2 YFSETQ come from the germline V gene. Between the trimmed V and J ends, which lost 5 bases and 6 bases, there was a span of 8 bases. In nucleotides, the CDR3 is TGCGCCAGCAGACAGGGCCCTGAAGCTTTCTTT. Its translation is CASRQGPEAFF.

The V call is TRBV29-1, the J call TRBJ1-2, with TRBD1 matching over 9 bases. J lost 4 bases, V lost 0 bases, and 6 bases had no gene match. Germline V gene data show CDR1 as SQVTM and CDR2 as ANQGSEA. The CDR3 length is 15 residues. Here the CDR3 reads CSVEDAGQGRYGYTF. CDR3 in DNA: TGCAGCGTTGAAGATGCTGGACAGGGGCGCTATGGCTACACCTTC.

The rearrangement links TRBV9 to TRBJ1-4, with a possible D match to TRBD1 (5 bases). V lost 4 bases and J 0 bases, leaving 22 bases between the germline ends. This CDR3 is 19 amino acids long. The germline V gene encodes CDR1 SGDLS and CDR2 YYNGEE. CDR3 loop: CASSPGVGGTDATNEKLFF. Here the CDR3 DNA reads TGTGCCAGCAGCCCCGGTGTGGGCGGGACCGACGCAACTAATGAAAAACTGTTTTTT.

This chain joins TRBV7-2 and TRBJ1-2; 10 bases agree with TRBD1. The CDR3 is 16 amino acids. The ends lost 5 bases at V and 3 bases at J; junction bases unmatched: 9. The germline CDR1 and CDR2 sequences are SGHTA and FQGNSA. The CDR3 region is CASSDVGTGVDYGYTF. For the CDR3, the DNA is TGTGCCAGCAGCGACGTTGGGACAGGGGTTGACTATGGCTACACCTTC.

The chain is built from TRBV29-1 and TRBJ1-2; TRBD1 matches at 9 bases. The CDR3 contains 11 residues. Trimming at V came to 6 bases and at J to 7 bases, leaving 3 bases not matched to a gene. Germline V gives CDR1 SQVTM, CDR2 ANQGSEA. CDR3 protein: CSVDRGSGYTF. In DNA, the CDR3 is TGCAGCGTAGACAGGGGGTCTGGCTACACCTTC.

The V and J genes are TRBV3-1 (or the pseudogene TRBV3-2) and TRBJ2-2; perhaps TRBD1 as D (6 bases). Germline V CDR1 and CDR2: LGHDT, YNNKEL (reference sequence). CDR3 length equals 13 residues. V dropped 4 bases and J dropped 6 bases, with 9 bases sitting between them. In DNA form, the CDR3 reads TGTGCCAGCAGCCGGCAGGGGTCCGGGGAGCTGTTTTTT. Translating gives CASSRQGSGELFF.

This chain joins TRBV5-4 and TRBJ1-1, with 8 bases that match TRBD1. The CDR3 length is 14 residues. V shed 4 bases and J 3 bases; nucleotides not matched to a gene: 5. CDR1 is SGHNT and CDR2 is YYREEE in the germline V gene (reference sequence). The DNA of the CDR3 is TGTGCCAGCAGCCGGGGACAGGAGCACACTGAAGCTTTCTTT. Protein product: CASSRGQEHTEAFF.

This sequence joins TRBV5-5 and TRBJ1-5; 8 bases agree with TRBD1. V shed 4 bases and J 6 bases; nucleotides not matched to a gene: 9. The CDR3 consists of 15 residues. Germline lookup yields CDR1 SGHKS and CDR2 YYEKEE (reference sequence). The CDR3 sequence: CASSPQGDYGQPQHF. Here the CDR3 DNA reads TGTGCCAGCAGCCCACAGGGGGATTACGGTCAGCCCCAGCATTTT.

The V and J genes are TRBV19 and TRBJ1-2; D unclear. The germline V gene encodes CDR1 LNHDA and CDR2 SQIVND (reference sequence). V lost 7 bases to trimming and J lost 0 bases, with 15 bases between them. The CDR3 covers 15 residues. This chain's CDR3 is CASTLGRSTNYGYTF. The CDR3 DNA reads TGTGCCAGTACTCTAGGGAGAAGCACTAACTATGGCTACACCTTC. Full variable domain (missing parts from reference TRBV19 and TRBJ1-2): DGGITQSPKYLFRKEGQNVTLSCEQNLNHDAMYWYRQDPGQGLRLIYYSQIVNDFQKGDIAEGYSVSREKKESFPLTVTSAQKNPTAFYLCASTLGRSTNYGYTFGSGTRLTVV.

The CDR3 coding sequence is TGTGCCAGCAGCCCACTCCCGGGACAGGGTGCCTATGGCTACACCTTC. This codes for CASSPLPGQGAYGYTF. The V gene is TRBV3-1 (or the pseudogene TRBV3-2), the J gene TRBJ1-2, with 9 bases fitting TRBD1. The V and J ends lost 4 bases and 4 bases, in that order; junction bases with no gene match: 10. Germline lookup yields CDR1 LGHDT and CDR2 YNNKEL (reference sequence). The CDR3 has 16 residues.